The rows below give T cell receptor beta chains drawn from one sample of a study of blood T cells in healthy people across ages. TCRdb reanalysed the 5' RACE reads using MiXCR and keeps one entry per CDR3 protein. This table has about 1.8 million distinct CDR3 sequences, approximately 50% appearing once. The specimen was blood. The receptors shown here come from a middle-aged woman in good health. CDR3s include the opening cysteine and the closing phenylalanine or tryptophan. A D gene is named only where the DNA matches it firmly. Clone size is stated in some rows and not others, as once, few, many or a class when expanded.

TRBV6-5	few	-	TRBJ2-4	TGTGCCAGTAATAGAGTTGGAGGCATTCAGTACTTC	CASNRVGGIQYF
TRBV5-1	-	TRBD1	TRBJ2-1	TGCGCCAGCAGCTTGGCCGGACAGGTATGGGACAATGAGCAGTTCTTC	CASSLAGQVWDNEQFF
TRBV9	-	-	TRBJ1-2	TGTGCCAGCAGCGTCGGGGACCCTTCAAGGGACGCAGGCTACACCTTC	CASSVGDPSRDAGYTF
TRBV12-3/TRBV12-4	-	TRBD1	TRBJ1-1	TGTGCCAGCAGGTCCAGGGGGCAAGGCACTGAAGCTTTCTTT	CASRSRGQGTEAFF
TRBV5-1	-	-	TRBJ2-3	TGCGCCAGCAGCCGACTAGTCGGCACAGATACGCAGTATTTT	CASSRLVGTDTQYF
TRBV7-2	few	TRBD2	TRBJ2-1	TGTGCCAGCAGTTGGCGGGGGGGCTCCTACAATGAGCAGTTCTTC	CASSWRGGSYNEQFF
TRBV4-1	few	-	TRBJ2-6	TGCGCCAGCAGCCAAGACGCAGCAGGGCTGACTTTC	CASSQDAAGLTF
TRBV6-1	-	-	TRBJ1-5	TGTGCCAGCAGTGTCGATCCGGGGGCGAGCAATCAGCCCCAGCATTTT	CASSVDPGASNQPQHF
TRBV25-1	few	TRBD1	TRBJ1-2	TGTGCCAGCCAGACAGGGGACTATGTTGGCTACACCTTC	CASQTGDYVGYTF
TRBV15	-	-	TRBJ2-7	TGTGCCACCAGCAGAGATCGAGGGGCGATTCAGTACTTC	CATSRDRGAIQYF
TRBV20-1	-	-	TRBJ1-2	TGCAGTGCTAGAGATTCCAAGGTTGCACAAAACTATGGCTACACCTTC	CSARDSKVAQNYGYTF
TRBV4-2	-	TRBD2	TRBJ2-3	TGTGCCAGCAGCCCGTCACTAGCGGGGGGGGGAGATACGCAGTATTTT	CASSPSLAGGGDTQYF
TRBV3-1	few	-	TRBJ2-3	TGTGCCAGCAAACGCAACTGGGGGGGCACAGATACGCAGTATTTT	CASKRNWGGTDTQYF
TRBV4-1	few	-	TRBJ1-2	TGCGCCAGCAGCCAAGATCTACTCACCCCTGGCTACACCTTC	CASSQDLLTPGYTF
TRBV6-1	once	-	TRBJ1-6	TGTGCCAGCAGTGATGAGGCCTCTTGGAATTCACCCCTCCACTTT	CASSDEASWNSPLHF
TRBV6-1	once	-	TRBJ2-5	TGTGCCAGCCTGGGAAGGGGAGCTGAGACCCAGTACTTC	CASLGRGAETQYF
TRBV4-2	-	-	TRBJ2-3	TGTGCCGGCAGCCAAGAGGGGCGGGGTATTAGCACAGATACGCAGTATTTT	CAGSQEGRGISTDTQYF
TRBV6-5	-	-	TRBJ2-1	TGTGCCAGTAATCCCCGGGGCCCAACTACTAACAATGAGCAGTTCTTC	CASNPRGPTTNNEQFF